Below, 8 T cell receptor beta chains from the same sample are listed, as sequenced in a study of vaccination and CD4 T cells after COVID-19. The antigens for these receptors are not known. Treatment: approximately 9-day PBMC culture with coronavirus spike peptide pools or control peptides (ViraFEST assay). Cultured CD4+ T-cell DNA underwent Oncomine TCR Beta short-read sequencing. One entry per CDR3 protein, called by TCRdb with MiXCR from the PCR reads. The table shows 13,000 to 15,000 distinct CDR3 sequences, with 30% occurring only once. Sequencing input: cultured CD4+ T cells from blood. These receptors were collected from a human donor with COVID-19.

This clonotype came up a few times. The rearrangement joins TRBV19 to TRBJ2-3, with 9 bases fitting TRBD1. The V and J ends lost 4 bases and 8 bases, in that order; junction bases with no gene match: 4. This CDR3 is built from 13 residues. The germline gives CDR1 LNHDA, CDR2 SQIVND (reference sequence). This chain's CDR3 is CASSRTGDATQYF. In DNA form, the CDR3 reads TGTGCCAGTAGTAGGACAGGGGACGCTACGCAGTATTTT.

The CDR3 coding sequence is TGTGCCAGCAGCCAAATACAGGGGGCTGGCTACACCTTC. Its protein is CASSQIQGAGYTF. The gene calls are TRBV14 and TRBJ1-2; 9 nucleotides match TRBD1. Germline CDR1 and CDR2: SGHDN and FVKESK. J lost 7 bases, V lost 2 bases, and 2 bases had no gene match. The CDR3 totals 13 residues.

This chain links TRBV19 with TRBJ1-3, with a weak D call TRBD1 (5 bases). V was cut by 8 bases and J by 3 bases, with 14 bases left in between. The length of the CDR3 is 14 residues. Germline CDR1 is LNHDA and CDR2 is SQIVND (reference sequence). The CDR3 DNA reads as TGTGCCAGTGGTACGGACACGATTGGAAACACCATATATTTT. Translating gives CASGTDTIGNTIYF.

This clonotype was observed a few times. The chain has TRBV20-1 and TRBJ1-5; TRBD1 aligns across 9 bases. CDR3 length: 17 residues. CDR1 is DFQATT, CDR2 SNEGSKA, per germline (reference sequence). Germline trimming cut 5 bases from V and 1 base from J; bases unmatched to any gene: 12. For the CDR3, the DNA is TGCAGTGCTTCGACAGGGGGAACTTCGGGAAGCAATCAGCCCCAGCATTTT. It translates to CSASTGGTSGSNQPQHF.

This clonotype is medium-sized within its sample. This CDR3 reads CASSEANRVGELFF. In DNA, the CDR3 is TGTGCCAGCAGTGAAGCGAACCGGGTCGGGGAGCTGTTTTTT. This chain links TRBV2 with TRBJ2-2; no reliable D call. V shed 0 bases and J shed 7 bases, with 9 bases lying between them. This CDR3 contains 14 residues. Germline lookup yields CDR1 SNHLY and CDR2 FYNNEI.

This rearrangement joins TRBV7-6 to TRBJ2-5, with 12 bases that match TRBD2. CDR3 size: 19 residues. The trim removed 5 bases at V and 1 base at J, leaving 14 bases unmatched. The germline V gene encodes CDR1 SGHVS and CDR2 FNYEAQ. This chain's CDR3 is CASSPRGSTSGGSQETQYF. CDR3 DNA sequence: TGTGCCAGCAGCCCACGGGGGTCGACTAGCGGGGGCTCCCAAGAGACCCAGTACTTC. Filled out from reference TRBV7-6 and TRBJ2-5, the complete variable domain reads GAGVSQSPRYKVTKRGQDVALRCDPISGHVSLYWYRQALGQGPEFLTYFNYEAQQDKSGLPNDRFSAERPEGSISTLTIQRTEQRDSAMYRCASSPRGSTSGGSQETQYFGPGTRLLVL.

This sequence joins TRBV6-1 and TRBJ2-2; TRBD1 matches 7 bases. Looked up from germline, CDR1 is MNHNS and CDR2 is SASEGT. The J segment lost 9 bases and the V segment lost 8 bases, leaving 9 bases of the junction unmatched. The CDR3 loop spans 13 amino acids. The CDR3 here is CASSGTASWELFF. Written as DNA, the CDR3 is TGTGCCAGCTCCGGGACAGCTAGCTGGGAGCTGTTTTTT.

The V call is TRBV6-4, the J call TRBJ2-1; 7 bases agree with TRBD2. Germline V gives CDR1 MRHNA, CDR2 SNTAGT. Losses at the gene ends were 3 bases for V and 5 bases for J; bases not matched to a gene: 7. The CDR3 covers 15 residues. The CDR3 loop is CASSEYGGLNNEQFF. The CDR3 DNA is TGTGCCAGCAGTGAGTACGGGGGACTAAACAATGAGCAGTTCTTC.